This T cell receptor (beta chain) is from a study of blood T cell repertoires in COVID-19. Whole-study context: Nucleic acid was either cDNA or gDNA, and it came from T cells, B-cell-depleted T cells, or PBMCs.

V gave up 7 bases and J gave up 4 bases, with 16 bases separating them. This CDR3 is built from 14 residues. Germline CDR1 LNHDA, CDR2 SQIVND (reference sequence). In its sample, this clone was seen a few times. Per the original methods: Quantification of nucleated cells was approximated via reference gene primer amplification. Clones were read by immunoSEQ multiplex PCR, and TCRdb kept only the in-frame ones, dropping some. That table is the source of V, J and clone size, and D and trimming were worked out from the DNA. The sample has about 80,000 clones, roughly 80% seen once. Sequenced: peripheral blood. The rearrangement uses TRBV19 and TRBJ1-2; D is uncertain. The receptor was derived from a woman aged 40 to 50 with active or convalescent COVID-19. CDR3 sequence: CASTPPGLSYGYTF. Written as DNA, the CDR3 is TGTGCCAGTACCCCACCAGGTTTGAGCTATGGCTACACCTTC.